The source of this TCR beta chain is a study of blood T cell repertoires in COVID-19 (dated by TCRdb to 2020 to 2021). Looking at the study overall: The collaborator samples originated in the United States, Italy and Spain and spanned the acute and convalescent phases of COVID-19. Nearly every sample came with metadata listing a de-identified subject ID, COVID-19 status, age in years and sex. Samples came from the ongoing ImmuneRACE study (first 160 participants) plus 1,254 subjects from 6 global collaborators. The prospective study material was composed of cDNA or gDNA derived from T cells, B-cell-depleted T cells, or PBMCs. The repertoires were made available in a free public database intended to serve as a resource for research on the immune response to SARS-CoV-2. The dataset comprised deeply sampled blood TCRbeta repertoires from subjects exposed to, actively infected with, or recovered from COVID-19. Where HLA class I and class II types were available, the types were taken from metadata supplied by the sample provider, not from assay-based typing.

What the work shows at the level of the full study, not this receptor alone: Clinical and demographic metadata were provided uncurated, with the amount varying by source and participant.

TCRbeta CDR3 regions were amplified from genomic DNA by means of the immunoSEQ Assay, a bias-controlled multiplex PCR. The original methods were these. Within the assay, amplification of reference gene primers was used to estimate how many nucleated cells each sample contained. Sequence reads were collapsed and filtered to measure the absolute abundance of every unique TCRbeta CDR3 rearrangement. For each sample, productive Simpson clonality was calculated as the square root of Simpson's diversity index over productive rearrangements. TCRdb holds this immuneACCESS table with in-frame rearrangements only. Some clones are missing; in checked studies, unresolved V genes explain under half, and the rest has no known cause. V and J calls and clone size are those listed in that table; D and trimming were worked out from the DNA. The sample table records 410,000 or so clones; approximately 90% of these occur just once. The ten biggest clones cover about 1.4% of the sample.

At one collaborating source in Seattle, patients were enrolled during active infection and were followed longitudinally through the course of disease. The collaborating institutions used their own protocols to collect whole blood in K2EDTA tubes. For TCRbeta analysis, collaborators shipped samples in one of three forms: frozen whole blood, isolated PBMCs, or DNA extracted from either of those sample types. In the case of this clone: Its antigen is unknown. Per-nucleotide qualities are absent, and no much larger clonotype sits a single base away.

The cysteine opens and the phenylalanine closes a CDR3 of 15 amino acids. Of the read, only the CDR3 DNA is kept; its 45 bases are in frame from base 1. Via the germline V gene, CDR1 is SNHLY and CDR2 FYNNEI. V trim: 3 bases; J trim: 2 bases; unmatched bases: 2. This chain joins TRBV2 to TRBJ1-5; 9 central nucleotides agree with TRBD1. Sequencing used peripheral blood. The TCR was taken from a woman in her forties with COVID-19, enrolled during active disease. Here the CDR3 is given as CASSDTGGRNQPQHF. The nucleotide sequence reads as follows: TGTGCCAGCAGTGATACAGGGGGCCGCAATCAGCCCCAGCATTTT.